This note documents a single TCR beta chain sequence. Antigen: not known. An end of the junction differs from the germline gene, which may be a read error. This specimen belongs to a study of immune evolution from preneoplasia to lung adenocarcinoma. Overall study context: HLA loss of heterozygosity: under 7.5% AIS, about 15% MIA, about 32% ADC, none AAH.

This table comes from immunoSEQ multiplex PCR, and its TCRdb copy is limited to in-frame clones, with some not included. The sample comprises about 6,300 clones, around three quarters of which are singletons, and over 6.5% rests with the top ten. Germline V lookup: CDR1 SSHAT, CDR2 FNYEAQ (reference sequence). The CDR3 contains 13 residues. General study findings and limits: Top clone share appeared to fall from AAH through AIS, MIA, adenocarcinoma.

The source is a donor of 70 years or more with lung adenocarcinoma. Sequences were obtained from FFPE lung adenocarcinoma in situ tissue. The rearrangement joins TRBV7-7 to TRBJ2-1; D gene ambiguous. The CDR3, as DNA: TGTGCTAGCAGCTCTTTGTGGGACAATGAGCAGTTCTTC. Residues: CASSSLWDNEQFF.